These T cell receptor beta chains were read from a single sample in a study of T-cell reconstitution after alpha-beta-depleted transplantation in children. TCRdb redid the calling of the PCR reads with MiXCR, one entry per CDR3 protein. The repertoire holds 540,000 or so distinct CDR3 sequences, with approximately 22% as singletons. The specimen comprised PBMCs, mostly from graft donor cells, sampled 360 days after TCRalphabeta/CD19-depleted stem cell transplant. The receptor set was obtained from a boy in the first two years of life who had a stem cell transplant for acute myeloid leukemia, so the T cells may come from the graft donor. Both conserved end residues are part of each CDR3. Fields, in order: V gene, J gene, CDR3 protein.

v_call: TRBV20-1; j_call: TRBJ2-1; cdr3_aa: CSARDGWTDSYNEQFF
v_call: TRBV7-9; j_call: TRBJ1-6; cdr3_aa: CASSFTTGRIHF
v_call: TRBV10-2; j_call: TRBJ2-3; cdr3_aa: CASSQGLSFGGKGTDTQYF
v_call: TRBV7-9; j_call: TRBJ2-5; cdr3_aa: CASSVDLKPQYF
v_call: TRBV6-5; j_call: TRBJ1-2; cdr3_aa: CASSYRAQYTF
v_call: TRBV5-1; j_call: TRBJ1-4; cdr3_aa: CASSLAWSPPPNEKLFF
v_call: TRBV12-3/TRBV12-4; j_call: TRBJ1-5; cdr3_aa: CASRPQGAGNQPQHF
v_call: TRBV29-1; j_call: TRBJ1-2; cdr3_aa: CSVLGANSLGYGYTF
v_call: TRBV6-5; j_call: TRBJ2-5; cdr3_aa: CASSYSMAGAGQETQYF
v_call: TRBV6-1; j_call: TRBJ1-6; cdr3_aa: CASRKSGQVYNSPLHF